This passage covers 4 T cell receptor beta chains from one sample sequenced in a study of regulatory T cells in long-lasting Graves disease. Time point here: persistent/refractory GD, antithyroid drugs over 5 years with positive TRAb. The authors made the TCR library using RNA they extracted from PBMCs. Researchers made TCR beta libraries by using iRepertoire HTBI primers and running Arm-PCR on CDR3 regions. MiXCR, run by TCRdb on the multiplex PCR reads, gives a single entry per CDR3 protein. Counted here are around 460,000 distinct CDR3 sequences, roughly 22% occurring once; the ten biggest clones make up roughly 14%. The starting material was peripheral blood mononuclear cells (PBMCs), obtained when the disease was refractory, from a patient treated with antithyroid drugs. These receptors all come from a female donor with Graves disease.

This chain uses TRBV7-8 with TRBJ1-5; D is ambiguous. Germline V CDR1 and CDR2: SGHVS, FQNEAQ. The germline V and J ends were trimmed by 3 bases and 5 bases, with 8 bases remaining between them. The CDR3 sequence is 13 residues long. The DNA for the CDR3 is TGTGCCAGCAGCTTTCAGGCAGATCAGCCCCAGCATTTT. Protein product: CASSFQADQPQHF.

This sequence joins TRBV19 and TRBJ2-7; 9 bases map to TRBD1. J gave up 1 base and V 3 bases, and 7 bases lay outside the gene matches. The V gene's germline CDR1 is LNHDA and CDR2 SQIVND (reference sequence). The CDR3 is 16 residues long. CDR3 nucleotides: TGTGCCAGTAGTATGGGCCGGGACAGGGTATCCTACGAGCAGTACTTC. Translation gives CASSMGRDRVSYEQYF.

J is TRBJ2-3 and V is TRBV7-3, with D hard to call. The V end was cut by 5 bases, the J end by 1 base, with 13 bases between. This CDR3 has 15 residues. Germline V gene lookup returns CDR1 SGHTA and CDR2 FQGTGA. The chain's CDR3 is CASSLLDGGTDTQYF. CDR3 coding DNA: TGTGCCAGCAGCCTGTTGGACGGAGGCACAGATACGCAGTATTTT.

This clonotype occurred many times. The rearrangement links TRBV7-2 to TRBJ2-5, with no clear D. The CDR3 runs 13 residues. CDR1 is SGHTA, CDR2 FQGNSA, per germline. The ends were cut back, 1 base at V and 6 bases at J, with 9 bases in the middle. The CDR3 DNA sequence: TGTGCCAGCAGCTTAGACGCCGGAAAGACCCAGTACTTC. It translates to CASSLDAGKTQYF.